This T cell receptor beta chain was recorded in a study of T cells in Graves' hyperthyroidism and ophthalmopathy. This clonotype showed up many times. One end of the junction fails to match germline, which may point to a read error. The CDR3 runs 14 residues. Germline V gene sequence: CDR1 SGHAT, CDR2 FQNNGV. TCR beta CDR3 sequences were amplified from RNA transcripts. An initial round of RT-PCR targeting the TCR CDR3 relied on the HTBI primer set. TCRdb reprocessed the multiplex PCR reads via MiXCR and lists one record per CDR3 protein. The sample contains 650,000 to 700,000 distinct CDR3 sequences, roughly a sixth of which appear only once.

Sequenced: blood. The receptor comes from a middle-aged man with Graves' hyperthyroidism. The genes are TRBV11-2 and TRBJ2-7; a weak D match, TRBD2 (5 bases). The CDR3 nucleotides are TGTACCAGCAGCTTAAAGCGGTTGAACTACGAGCAGTACTTC. Translated: CTSSLKRLNYEQYF.